One sample yielded the 25 T cell receptor beta chains listed below, sequenced in a study of cytotoxic CD8 clonotypes in ibrutinib-treated CLL (dated by TCRdb to the early 2020s). The time point label for this specimen denotes: approximately 25 months on ibrutinib. The protocol used for the library was the immunoSEQ multiplex PCR assay. Not all clones reach the TCRdb copy of this immuneACCESS table, which keeps in-frame sequences only. Checked studies attribute under half of the gap to unresolved V genes and leave the rest unexplained. For this sample there are fewer than 150,000 clones; around 80% appear just once. The ten largest account for roughly 3.3% of the sample. This material consisted of PBMCs, taken after 24 months of ibrutinib treatment. All receptors come from a human donor with chronic lymphocytic leukemia.

In its sample, this clone was seen a few times. V gene TRBV6-5 combines with J gene TRBJ2-7; 10 bases line up with TRBD1. After removal of 4 bases from V and 5 bases from J, the junction contained 5 bases not matched to a gene. This CDR3 has 14 residues. Germline V gene data show CDR1 as MNHEY and CDR2 as SVGAGI. This CDR3 reads CASSSTGGGHEQYF. CDR3 DNA sequence: TGTGCCAGCAGTTCGACAGGGGGCGGGCACGAGCAGTACTTC.

This chain links TRBV7-9 with TRBJ2-1; no reliable D call. The CDR3 contains 14 residues. The germline V and J ends were trimmed by 5 bases and 0 bases, with 8 bases remaining between them. The germline V gene has CDR1 SEHNR and CDR2 FQNEAQ (reference sequence). In DNA, the CDR3 is TGTGCCAGCAGCCCTCGAGCCTCCTACAATGAGCAGTTCTTC. Protein sequence: CASSPRASYNEQFF. The full variable domain, its missing parts supplied by reference TRBV7-9 and TRBJ2-1, is DTGVSQNPRHKITKRGQNVTFRCDPISEHNRLYWYRQTLGQGPEFLTYFQNEAQLEKSRLLSDRFSAERPKGSFSTLEIQRTEQGDSAMYLCASSPRASYNEQFFGPGTRLTVL.

This sequence joins TRBV4-3 and TRBJ2-7, with D possibly TRBD1 on 5 matching bases. The germline V and J ends were trimmed by 4 bases and 0 bases, with 7 bases remaining between them. CDR3 size: 13 residues. Germline-derived CDR1 and CDR2 are LGHNA and YSLEER. The CDR3 here is CASSRQTSYEQYF. CDR3 sequence (DNA): TGCGCCAGCAGCCGACAGACCTCCTACGAGCAGTACTTC.

V is TRBV6-5 and J is TRBJ1-5; no clear D. V was shortened by 1 base and J by 0 bases, with 1 base between the two germline ends. Looked up from germline, CDR1 is MNHEY and CDR2 is SVGAGI. The CDR3 totals 13 residues. CDR3 residues: CASSYYSNQPQHF. DNA for the CDR3: TGTGCCAGCAGTTACTATAGCAATCAGCCCCAGCATTTT.

This clone was detected a few times. The chain carries TRBV29-1 and TRBJ2-7, with D unresolved. This CDR3 contains 13 residues. Germline V CDR1 and CDR2: SQVTM, ANQGSEA. CDR3 bases: TGCGCATTTCGCCAGGATTACTCCTACGAGCAGTACTTC. Protein sequence: CAFRQDYSYEQYF.

V usage is TRBV19 and J usage is TRBJ1-2; D unclear. This CDR3 has 14 amino acids. The V gene lost 6 bases and the J gene lost 3 bases, with 14 bases spanning the gap. The germline gives CDR1 LNHDA, CDR2 SQIVND (reference sequence). CDR3 in amino acids: CASSSVELDYGYTF. The CDR3 region has the DNA TGTGCCAGTAGCAGTGTGGAGTTGGACTATGGCTACACCTTC.

This clone was seen more than once but under ten times. The chain carries TRBV2 and TRBJ2-2; possible D gene TRBD2, 5 bases. V was cut by 6 bases and J by 1 base, with 15 bases left in between. CDR3 size: 16 residues. CDR1 is SNHLY and CDR2 is FYNNEI in the germline V gene. CDR3 nucleotide sequence: TGTGCCAGCAGCGCCGAGGGCCGGCTGAACACCGGGGAGCTGTTTTTT. This gives the protein CASSAEGRLNTGELFF.

This chain links TRBV15 with TRBJ2-7; the D is unclear. CDR3 size: 15 residues. Trimming shortened V by 4 bases and J by 0 bases, and 13 bases separated the two germline ends. Germline V CDR1 and CDR2: LNHNV, YYDKDF (reference sequence). This chain's CDR3 is CATSIGDISSYEQYF. In DNA form, the CDR3 reads TGTGCCACCAGCATAGGTGATATCAGCTCCTACGAGCAGTACTTC.

The chain uses TRBV28 and TRBJ1-6, with D perhaps TRBD1 (5 bases). CDR3 length: 12 residues. V dropped 6 bases and J dropped 12 bases, with 12 bases sitting between them. Germline V gene lookup returns CDR1 MDHEN and CDR2 SYDVKM. CDR3 sequence (DNA): TGTGCCAGCAGAAATCCCAGGGAACCCCTCCACTTT. Its translation is CASRNPREPLHF. The whole variable domain, filled in from reference TRBV28 and TRBJ1-6, reads DVKVTQSSRYLVKRTGEKVFLECVQDMDHENMFWYRQDPGLGLRLIYFSYDVKMKEKGDIPEGYSVSREKKERFSLILESASTNQTSMYLCASRNPREPLHFGNGTRLTVT.

The chain employs TRBV4-3 and TRBJ2-3; unclear D gene. Trimming left V 0 bases short and J 1 base short, with 14 bases between. The CDR3 totals 17 residues. The germline V gene has CDR1 LGHNA and CDR2 YSLEER. CDR3 loop: CASSQDWSPLRTDTQYF. The CDR3 nucleotides are TGCGCCAGCAGCCAAGATTGGAGCCCCTTACGCACAGATACGCAGTATTTT.

The rearrangement links TRBV6-5 to TRBJ2-5; 11 bases map to TRBD2. Germline CDR1 reads MNHEY; CDR2 reads SVGAGI. There are 14 residues in the CDR3. J gave up 6 bases and V 5 bases, and 5 bases lay outside the gene matches. This CDR3 reads CASSPGLAVKTQYF. CDR3 coding DNA: TGTGCCAGCAGTCCGGGACTAGCGGTGAAGACCCAGTACTTC.

The chain couples TRBV6-1 to TRBJ1-2, with a possible D match to TRBD1 (5 bases). In germline, CDR1 is MNHNS, CDR2 SASEGT. The CDR3 sequence is 13 residues long. V dropped 4 bases and J dropped 5 bases, with 11 bases sitting between them. In DNA, the CDR3 is TGTGCCAGCAGTGGGGACGGAGTTTATGGCTACACCTTC. It codes for CASSGDGVYGYTF.

The J gene is TRBJ1-2, the V gene TRBV6-5; 9 positions agree with TRBD1. CDR3 length: 14 amino acids. V lost 6 bases, J lost 7 bases, and 9 bases stayed unmatched. Germline loops: CDR1 MNHEY, CDR2 SVGAGI. CDR3 in amino acids: CASRRGQGSSGYTF. The CDR3 DNA reads as TGTGCCAGCAGACGCGGACAGGGGTCCTCTGGCTACACCTTC.

The chain employs TRBV9 and TRBJ1-2, with TRBD1 identical over 8 bases. The CDR3 extends over 17 amino acids. Germline CDR1 SGDLS, CDR2 YYNGEE. V lost 3 bases, J lost 3 bases, and 13 bases stayed unmatched. In DNA, the CDR3 is TGTGCCAGCAGCGAGGGATTTAGAGCAGGGGGCGACTATGGCTACACCTTC. This sequence encodes CASSEGFRAGGDYGYTF.

CDR3 in amino acids: CASSIEGSNSYEQYF. The CDR3 DNA is TGTGCCAGTAGTATAGAGGGCTCAAACAGCTACGAGCAGTACTTC. The gene calls are TRBV19 and TRBJ2-7; D remains ambiguous. Germline CDR1 is LNHDA and CDR2 is SQIVND (reference sequence). Trimming cost V 0 bases and J 3 bases, with 12 bases left between them. CDR3 length equals 15 residues.

The rearrangement uses TRBV5-4 and TRBJ2-4; 7 positions agree with TRBD1. This CDR3 has 16 amino acids. V trimming: 1 base; J trimming: 0 bases; junction bases outside the gene matches: 4. Germline CDR1 and CDR2: SGHNT and YYREEE (reference sequence). CDR3 DNA: TGTGCCAGCAGCTTGATCCCAGGGGGAGCCAAAAACATTCAGTACTTC. Translating it yields CASSLIPGGAKNIQYF.

The rearrangement links TRBV27 to TRBJ2-3; 8 bases are a match to TRBD1. Germline assignment: CDR1 MNHEY and CDR2 SMNVEV (reference sequence). V trimming: 2 bases; J trimming: 1 base; junction bases outside the gene matches: 2. The CDR3 is made up of 15 amino acids. The CDR3 is CASSLQGARTDTQYF. As DNA, the CDR3 is TGTGCCAGCAGTTTACAGGGGGCACGCACAGATACGCAGTATTTT.

V and J are TRBV29-1 and TRBJ1-4, with D tentatively TRBD1 (5 bases). With 4 bases removed from V and 5 bases from J, the gap between germline ends came to 14 bases. Per the germline V gene, CDR1 is SQVTM and CDR2 is ANQGSEA. The CDR3 length is 14 residues. In nucleotides, the CDR3 is TGCAGCGTTGGGAAGGGGCCTAGGAATGAAAAACTGTTTTTT. Encoded protein: CSVGKGPRNEKLFF. The complete variable domain, with remaining parts taken from reference TRBV29-1 and TRBJ1-4, reads SAVISQKPSRDICQRGTSLTIQCQVDSQVTMMFWYRQQPGQSLTLIATANQGSEATYESGFVIDKFPISRPNLTFSTLTVSNMSPEDSSIYLCSVGKGPRNEKLFFGSGTQLSVL.

The chain carries TRBV19 and TRBJ2-7, with 7 bases that match TRBD2. This CDR3 comprises 14 residues. Trimming cost V 5 bases and J 2 bases; bases outside gene matches: 6. CDR1 and CDR2 (germline): LNHDA, SQIVND (reference sequence). CDR3 residues: CASSHLGGTYEQYF. Written as DNA, the CDR3 is TGTGCCAGTAGTCACCTCGGGGGGACCTACGAGCAGTACTTC. The full variable domain, its missing parts supplied by reference TRBV19 and TRBJ2-7, is DGGITQSPKYLFRKEGQNVTLSCEQNLNHDAMYWYRQDPGQGLRLIYYSQIVNDFQKGDIAEGYSVSREKKESFPLTVTSAQKNPTAFYLCASSHLGGTYEQYFGPGTRLTVT.

J is TRBJ2-1 and V is TRBV19; TRBD2 is a possible D gene (6 bases). Trimming pared 0 bases from V and 10 bases from J, leaving 7 bases between. This CDR3 is 12 amino acids long. Germline V gene lookup returns CDR1 LNHDA and CDR2 SQIVND (reference sequence). CDR3 sequence reads: CASSIDGGEQFF. The CDR3 coding sequence is TGTGCCAGTAGTATAGACGGAGGGGAGCAGTTCTTC.

The genes are TRBV7-9 and TRBJ1-6, with 10 bases fitting TRBD1. Trimming removed 2 bases from V and 10 bases from J; junction bases left unmatched: 5. CDR1 is SEHNR, CDR2 FQNEAQ, per germline (reference sequence). This CDR3 has 15 residues. CDR3 region: CASSLSGQGVSPLHF. In nucleotides, the CDR3 is TGTGCCAGCAGCTTATCCGGACAGGGGGTGTCACCCCTCCACTTT.

The V gene is TRBV29-1, the J gene TRBJ1-2, with 9 bases matching TRBD1. The CDR3 sequence is 14 residues long. J lost 4 bases, V lost 6 bases, and 9 bases had no gene match. The germline V gene encodes CDR1 SQVTM and CDR2 ANQGSEA. The CDR3 nucleotides read TGCAGCGTCGTAACGGACAGGGGTGGCTATGGCTACACCTTC. Amino acid sequence: CSVVTDRGGYGYTF.

This clone was detected only a few times. The chain employs TRBV30 and TRBJ1-4, with TRBD1 matching over 7 bases. The CDR3 totals 13 residues. The V and J ends lost 5 bases and 5 bases, in that order; junction bases with no gene match: 5. Germline values: CDR1 GTSNPN, CDR2 SVGIG (reference sequence). Here the CDR3 DNA reads TGTGCCTGGGAACGGGACAGAAATGAAAAACTGTTTTTT. Amino acids: CAWERDRNEKLFF.

This sequence joins TRBV19 and TRBJ1-5; TRBD1 matches 10 bases. The CDR3 runs to 16 residues. The germline gives CDR1 LNHDA, CDR2 SQIVND (reference sequence). V dropped 4 bases and J dropped 2; count of bases not matched to a gene: 5. CDR3 coding DNA: TGTGCCAGTAGTAAGGACAGGGGGGCGGGCAATCAGCCCCAGCATTTT. Its protein is CASSKDRGAGNQPQHF.

This chain connects TRBV28 to TRBJ2-1, with D hard to call. This CDR3 has 13 residues. Germline assignment: CDR1 MDHEN and CDR2 SYDVKM. The V gene lost 4 bases and the J gene lost 3 bases, with 7 bases spanning the gap. The CDR3 region has the DNA TGTGCCAGCAGTTCAAGCCTCTACAATGAGCAGTTCTTC. Its protein is CASSSSLYNEQFF.